This T cell receptor (beta chain) came from a study of cytomegalovirus exposure and HLA in healthy donors. Whole-study context: A prior study identified over 100 million unique TCR beta sequences from about 179 million T cells.

This clone appeared once. In the PCR, 60 Vbeta and 13 Jbeta primers were used. Generated by immunoSEQ multiplex PCR, the TCRdb table keeps only in-frame clones and is missing some. The sample gives about 200,000 clones, over 60% of which show up once; 15% to 19% is in the top ten. This CDR3 spans 14 amino acids. Trimming stripped 3 bases from V and 0 bases from J, with 7 bases between. Germline assignment: CDR1 SGDLS and CDR2 YYNGEE. This rearrangement joins TRBV9 to TRBJ1-3; D gene unclear. The receptor was derived from a man aged 40-50 years in good health and CMV-seronegative. Sequences were obtained from PBMCs. The CDR3 DNA reads TGTGCCAGCAGCGCGGGAACCTCTGGAAACACCATATATTTT. This codes for CASSAGTSGNTIYF.